Below, 30 T cell receptor beta chains from the same sample are listed, as sequenced in a study of identical twins' blood T cells. TCRdb passed the 5' RACE reads through MiXCR, listing each CDR3 protein once. The sample yields a few hundred thousand distinct CDR3 sequences, over 25% seen once. Sequenced material: PBMCs. These receptors all stem from a woman aged 18-55 years in good health.

This chain joins TRBV5-1 and TRBJ1-4; D is unresolved. This CDR3 is built from 15 residues. Trimming removed 3 bases at V and 4 bases at J, with 13 bases between. CDR1 is SGHRS and CDR2 is YFSETQ in the germline V gene. The CDR3 here is CASSSQPADNEKLFF. For the CDR3, the DNA is TGCGCCAGCAGCTCCCAGCCGGCGGATAATGAAAAACTGTTTTTT.

This clonotype has a handful of counts. The V call is TRBV20-1, the J call TRBJ2-2, with 10 nucleotides matching TRBD2. Per germline, CDR1 DFQATT and CDR2 SNEGSKA (reference sequence). The length of the CDR3 is 15 residues. The junction had 2 bases not matched to a gene; V was cut back by 2 bases and J by 2 bases. The CDR3 bases are TGCAGTGCTAGACCTAGCGGGGGTAACACCGGGGAGCTGTTTTTT. Amino acids: CSARPSGGNTGELFF.

V is TRBV9 and J is TRBJ1-1; D gene unclear. The CDR3 contains 14 residues. V lost 4 bases and J lost 6, with 16 bases in between. CDR1 and CDR2 from the germline V gene are SGDLS and YYNGEE. CDR3 in DNA: TGTGCCAGCAGCTCTACATCGCCGGACGCTGAAGCTTTCTTT. It yields the protein CASSSTSPDAEAFF. Variable domain in full (rest from reference TRBV9 and TRBJ1-1): DSGVTQTPKHLITATGQRVTLRCSPRSGDLSVYWYQQSLDQGLQFLIQYYNGEERAKGNILERFSAQQFPDLHSELNLSSLELGDSALYFCASSSTSPDAEAFFGQGTRLTVV.

This clonotype was picked up a small number of times. The rearrangement uses TRBV4-2 and TRBJ2-1; the D is unclear. The germline CDR1 and CDR2 sequences are LGHNA and YNFKEQ. V lost 4 bases to trimming and J lost 0 bases, with 13 bases between them. The CDR3 has 16 residues. The CDR3 sequence is CASSRDPSSSYNEQFF. Written as DNA, the CDR3 is TGTGCCAGCAGCCGAGACCCGTCGAGCTCCTACAATGAGCAGTTCTTC.

This chain joins TRBV5-1 and TRBJ2-1, with 10 bases that match TRBD2. Per germline, CDR1 SGHRS and CDR2 YFSETQ. This CDR3 is 16 amino acids long. J lost 7 bases, V lost 2 bases, and 9 bases had no gene match. The CDR3 coding sequence is TGCGCCAGCAGCTTAGCCGGGACTAGCGTTATGAATGAGCAGTTCTTC. Residues: CASSLAGTSVMNEQFF.

Comments on this clonotype: One end of the junction varies from germline; a read error may be responsible. The chain joins TRBV12-3 or TRBV12-4 to TRBJ1-5; 7 nucleotides match TRBD1. The CDR3 is made up of 14 amino acids. The CDR3 DNA is TGTGCCGGCAGGTTGGGACAGAGCAATCAGCCCCAGCATTTT. Translation: CAGRLGQSNQPQHF.

The chain carries TRBV20-1 and TRBJ2-7, with D unresolved. V gave up 3 bases and J gave up 4 bases, with 4 bases separating them. The CDR3 spans 10 residues. The germline V gene has CDR1 DFQATT and CDR2 SNEGSKA (reference sequence). CDR3 in DNA: TGCAGTGCTAGTGAGTACGAGCAGTACTTC. Amino acid sequence: CSASEYEQYF.

This chain links TRBV15 with TRBJ1-2, with D uncertain. V lost 0 bases and J lost 8, with 13 bases in between. Germline CDR1 and CDR2: LNHNV and YYDKDF (reference sequence). CDR3 length equals 14 residues. CDR3 in amino acids: CATSRDIYTGGYTF. The CDR3 DNA follows: TGTGCCACCAGCAGAGATATCTATACGGGAGGCTACACCTTC.

This chain uses TRBV29-1 with TRBJ2-1; TRBD2 matches 8 bases. The CDR3 totals 12 residues. The V segment lost 7 bases and the J segment 9 bases; nucleotides outside the gene matches: 8. Germline CDR1 SQVTM, CDR2 ANQGSEA. This CDR3 is CSAGTSGVEQFF. The CDR3 DNA is TGCAGCGCCGGGACTAGTGGAGTTGAGCAGTTCTTC.

On this clonotype itself: The junction does not match germline at one end; this may be a read error. The chain uses TRBV4-3 and TRBJ2-7; TRBD2 matches at 10 bases. The germline V gene encodes CDR1 LGHNA and CDR2 YSLEER. The CDR3 covers 15 residues. CDR3 DNA sequence: TGCGCCATCAGCCAACGGACTAGCGGATCCTACGAGCAGTACTTC. Amino acid sequence: CAISQRTSGSYEQYF.

The J gene is TRBJ2-3, the V gene TRBV9, with D maybe TRBD1 (6 bases). Trimming cost V 7 bases and J 3 bases, with 18 bases left between them. The CDR3 loop spans 15 amino acids. Germline assignment: CDR1 SGDLS and CDR2 YYNGEE. The CDR3 DNA is TGTGCCAGCTCAACCGCCGGGACAACTACAGATACGCAGTATTTT. Translation: CASSTAGTTTDTQYF.

V is TRBV5-1 and J is TRBJ2-2, with D unresolved. V was trimmed by 2 bases and J by 2 bases, leaving 7 bases between them. This CDR3 region has 14 residues. CDR1 is SGHRS and CDR2 is YFSETQ in the germline V gene. DNA for the CDR3: TGCGCCAGCAGCTTTGGGCATAACACCGGGGAGCTGTTTTTT. Protein: CASSFGHNTGELFF.

Concerning this clonotype: A much bigger clone sits one base away, suggesting this may be a read error. The chain couples TRBV6-6 to TRBJ1-5, with D perhaps TRBD1 (6 bases). The CDR3 is 16 residues long. Looked up from germline, CDR1 is MNHNY and CDR2 is SVGAGI (reference sequence). The CDR3: CAISYSGTSSNQPQHF. The CDR3 DNA follows: TGTGCCATCAGTTACTCAGGGACAAGTAGCAATCAGCCCCAGCATTTT.

This clonotype has a handful of counts. The rearrangement joins TRBV20-1 to TRBJ2-7; D may match TRBD1 or TRBD2 (5 bases each). The V end was cut by 1 base, the J end by 2 bases, with 9 bases between. Germline V gene sequence: CDR1 DFQATT, CDR2 SNEGSKA (reference sequence). The CDR3 extends over 13 amino acids. The CDR3 region is CSARGDETYEQYF. The CDR3 coding sequence is TGCAGTGCTAGAGGGGACGAAACCTACGAGCAGTACTTC.

V gene TRBV7-8 combines with J gene TRBJ1-1; TRBD1 matches at 12 bases. From germline, CDR1 is SGHVS and CDR2 FQNEAQ. The CDR3 has 14 amino acids. Germline trimming cut 0 bases from V and 11 bases from J; bases unmatched to any gene: 4. The CDR3 DNA follows: TGTGCCAGCAGCTTAGCGGGGACAGGGGGCTCGGCTTTCTTT. It encodes CASSLAGTGGSAFF.

This clonotype has only one observation. A much larger clone differs from this one at a single base, so this may be a read error. This chain joins TRBV12-3 or TRBV12-4 and TRBJ1-1, with D unclear. This CDR3 region has 14 residues. The DNA of the CDR3 is TGTGCCTGCAGTTTGAGGGAAATCAACCCTGAAGCTTTCTTT. As protein: CACSLREINPEAFF.

Comment on this clonotype: This may come from a read error, since a much larger clone is one base off. The rearrangement uses TRBV20-1 and TRBJ2-3; 11 positions agree with TRBD2. The CDR3 extends over 14 amino acids. CDR1 is DFQATT, CDR2 SNEGSKA, per germline (reference sequence). The CDR3 region is CGARLAGSPDTQYF. The DNA of the CDR3 is TGCGGTGCCAGACTAGCGGGAAGTCCGGATACGCAGTATTTT.

The V gene is TRBV20-1, the J gene TRBJ1-2, with no clear D. From germline, CDR1 is DFQATT and CDR2 SNEGSKA (reference sequence). The CDR3 is 10 amino acids. The ends were cut back, 4 bases at V and 7 bases at J, with 7 bases in the middle. CDR3 protein: CSAIRGGYTF. The CDR3 nucleotides read TGCAGTGCTATTCGCGGTGGCTACACCTTC.

The chain joins TRBV5-1 to TRBJ2-1, with TRBD2 matching 7 bases. The germline V gene has CDR1 SGHRS and CDR2 YFSETQ. V lost 4 bases to trimming and J lost 5 bases; unmatched junction nucleotides: 6. The length of the CDR3 is 14 residues. The CDR3 nucleotides read TGCGCCAGCAGCAACCCTAGCGGTGACAATGAGCAGTTCTTC. Its translation is CASSNPSGDNEQFF.

The gene calls are TRBV6-1 and TRBJ2-1; a weak D match, TRBD1 (5 bases). The CDR3 covers 16 residues. From germline, CDR1 is MNHNS and CDR2 SASEGT. V was cut by 1 base and J by 5 bases, with 15 bases left in between. CDR3 nucleotide sequence: TGTGCCAGCAGTGAAGGATTGGCAGGGCACCACAATGAGCAGTTCTTC. This encodes CASSEGLAGHHNEQFF.

V usage is TRBV4-3 and J usage is TRBJ2-1, with TRBD2 matching over 11 bases. V lost 4 bases to trimming and J lost 5 bases; unmatched junction nucleotides: 4. Germline V gives CDR1 LGHNA, CDR2 YSLEER. This CDR3 is 15 amino acids long. CDR3 bases: TGCGCCAGCAGCCTAACTAGCGGGAGAAACAATGAGCAGTTCTTC. It specifies CASSLTSGRNNEQFF.

This clonotype has just a few counts. The genes are TRBV5-1 and TRBJ2-1; unclear D gene. V lost 1 base and J 5 bases, leaving 10 bases between the germline ends. Germline assignment: CDR1 SGHRS and CDR2 YFSETQ. The CDR3 totals 14 residues. The CDR3, as DNA: TGCGCCAGCAGCTTGTCCGCAGCCCACAATGAGCAGTTCTTC. Its translation is CASSLSAAHNEQFF.

V is TRBV6-5 and J is TRBJ1-1; D is possibly TRBD1 (5 bases). The germline V and J ends were trimmed by 2 bases and 11 bases, with 15 bases remaining between them. Germline-derived CDR1 and CDR2 are MNHEY and SVGAGI. The CDR3 runs 13 residues. As DNA, the CDR3 is TGTGCCAGCAGTTACGACTCCACCCGGGACGCTTTCTTT. Translated, it gives CASSYDSTRDAFF.

Remarks on this clonotype: The junction does not match germline at one end; this may be a read error. The V gene is TRBV20-1, the J gene TRBJ2-1, with TRBD2 matching over 7 bases. The germline V gene encodes CDR1 DFQATT and CDR2 SNEGSKA (reference sequence). The CDR3 runs 13 residues. DNA for the CDR3: TGCAGTGCCAGTCTAGCGGAATACAATGAGCGGTTCTTC. This sequence encodes CSASLAEYNERFF.

The V and J genes are TRBV11-3 and TRBJ1-1; D is unresolved. V lost 3 bases and J 4 bases, leaving 9 bases between the germline ends. The CDR3 extends over 13 amino acids. The germline V gene encodes CDR1 SGHNT and CDR2 YENEEA. CDR3 region: CASSLIGVTEAFF. Written as DNA, the CDR3 is TGTGCCAGCAGCTTGATTGGGGTCACTGAAGCTTTCTTT.

This clonotype was seen many times. V gene TRBV29-1 combines with J gene TRBJ1-5; TRBD1 matches at 8 bases. This CDR3 has 12 amino acids. Trimming at V came to 6 bases and at J to 6 bases, leaving 4 bases not matched to a gene. CDR1 is SQVTM, CDR2 ANQGSEA, per germline. The CDR3 DNA is TGCAGCGTGACAGGGGATGGTCAGCCCCAGCATTTT. Translation: CSVTGDGQPQHF.

This clonotype has more than one count but fewer than ten. The genes are TRBV7-6 and TRBJ1-5, with D unresolved. V was pared by 1 base and J by 6 bases, with 13 bases between. CDR3 size: 15 residues. CDR1 SGHVS and CDR2 FNYEAQ come from the germline V gene. The CDR3 DNA is TGTGCCAGCAGCTTAGGTGGCCTGATGAGTCAGCCCCAGCATTTT. Protein: CASSLGGLMSQPQHF.

This clonotype was counted a few times. The chain employs TRBV9 and TRBJ2-2; TRBD2 agrees at 9 bases. Per germline, CDR1 SGDLS and CDR2 YYNGEE. This CDR3 region has 16 residues. Losses at the gene ends were 3 bases for V and 4 bases for J; bases not matched to a gene: 7. In DNA form, the CDR3 reads TGTGCCAGCAGCGACATAGCGGGAGAAGGCACCGGGGAGCTGTTTTTT. Its protein product is CASSDIAGEGTGELFF.

This clonotype was counted only a few times. The chain couples TRBV29-1 to TRBJ1-6; D unclear. Trimming shortened V by 6 bases and J by 10 bases, and 16 bases separated the two germline ends. Germline lookup yields CDR1 SQVTM and CDR2 ANQGSEA. This CDR3 region has 13 residues. The CDR3 bases are TGCAGCGTCCTCGTAGACACCGGATCACCCCTCCACTTT. This gives the protein CSVLVDTGSPLHF.

This clonotype was counted at least ten times. V is TRBV10-3 and J is TRBJ1-1; a possible D gene is TRBD1 (5 bases). The CDR3 has 13 amino acids. Germline CDR1 is ENHRY and CDR2 is SYGVKD. V lost 7 bases and J lost 3, with 12 bases in between. The CDR3 DNA is TGTGCCATCACTGGGACCGGCGACACTGAAGCTTTCTTT. This sequence encodes CAITGTGDTEAFF.